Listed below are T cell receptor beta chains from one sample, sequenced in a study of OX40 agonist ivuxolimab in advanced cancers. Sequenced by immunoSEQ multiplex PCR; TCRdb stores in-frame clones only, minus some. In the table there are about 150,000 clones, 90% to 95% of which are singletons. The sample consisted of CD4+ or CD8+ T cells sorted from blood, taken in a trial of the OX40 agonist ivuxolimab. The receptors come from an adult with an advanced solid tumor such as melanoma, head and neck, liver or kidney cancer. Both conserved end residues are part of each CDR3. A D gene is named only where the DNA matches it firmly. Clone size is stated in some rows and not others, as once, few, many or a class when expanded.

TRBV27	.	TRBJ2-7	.	TGTGCCAGCAGTTTAAAGTCAGGGACCTACGAGCAGTACTTC	CASSLKSGTYEQYF
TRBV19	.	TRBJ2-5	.	TGTGCCAGTAGTATAGCGTGGCAGACTAAAGAGACCCAGTACTTC	CASSIAWQTKETQYF
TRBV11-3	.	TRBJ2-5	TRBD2	TGTGCCAGCAGCCCGGGGCGGGCTAGCGGGATTCAAGAGACCCAGTACTTC	CASSPGRASGIQETQYF
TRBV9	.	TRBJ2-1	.	TGTGCCAGCAGCCCTCCGGGTACTGAGCAGTTCTTC	CASSPPGTEQFF
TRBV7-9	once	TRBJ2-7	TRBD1	TGTGCCAGCAACCTAGGACAGGGTTTCGGGGAGCAGTACTTC	CASNLGQGFGEQYF
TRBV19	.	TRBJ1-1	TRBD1	TGTGCCAGTAGTATAGACCCCGCTTATAAGACAGGGGACCTGGGCACTGAAGCTTTCTTT	CASSIDPAYKTGDLGTEAFF
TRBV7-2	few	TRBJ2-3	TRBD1	TGTGCCAGCAGCCCACAGGGGGCCACAGATACGCAGTATTTT	CASSPQGATDTQYF
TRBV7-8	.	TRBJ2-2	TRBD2	TGTGCCAGCAGCTTACAGGGCGGGGGTACGACCGGGGAGCTGTTTTTT	CASSLQGGGTTGELFF
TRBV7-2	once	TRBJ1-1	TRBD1	TGTGCCAGCAGCTCTTCAGGGGGGAACACTGAAGCTTTCTTT	CASSSSGGNTEAFF
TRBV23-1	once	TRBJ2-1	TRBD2	TGCGCCAGCAGTCATTCCCCTCTAGCGGGGGCCTACAATGAGCAGTTCTTC	CASSHSPLAGAYNEQFF
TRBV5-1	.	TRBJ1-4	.	TGCGCCAGCAGCTTCGGACGGCAAAGTAATGAAAAACTGTTTTTT	CASSFGRQSNEKLFF
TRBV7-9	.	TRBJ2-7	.	TGTGCCAGCAGCTCACTTACAGGGCGAGGGGTCTCCTACGAGCAGTACTTC	CASSSLTGRGVSYEQYF
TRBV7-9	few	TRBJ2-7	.	TGTGCCAGCAGCTCGGACCCGACCTACGAGCAGTACTTC	CASSSDPTYEQYF
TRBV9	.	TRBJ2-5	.	TGTGCCAGCAGCGTTGGGACATTCCAAGAGACCCAGTACTTC	CASSVGTFQETQYF
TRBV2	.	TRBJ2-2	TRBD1	TGTGCCAGCACCCGGACAGGGGACGGGGAGCTGTTTTTT	CASTRTGDGELFF
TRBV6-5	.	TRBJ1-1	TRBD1	TGTGCCAGCAGCCGGACAGGGGCAGCTGAAGCTTTCTTT	CASSRTGAAEAFF
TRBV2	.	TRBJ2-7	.	TGTGCCAGCAGTCTCAGGGGGGGGACACTCGAGCAGTACTTC	CASSLRGGTLEQYF
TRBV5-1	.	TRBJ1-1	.	TGCGCCAGCAGCTTGGGGTACACTGAAGCTTTCTTT	CASSLGYTEAFF
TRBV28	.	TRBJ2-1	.	TGTGCCAGCAAAACGGGGACTTCGTACAATGAGCAGTTCTTC	CASKTGTSYNEQFF
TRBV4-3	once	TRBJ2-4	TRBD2	TGCGCCAGCAGCCAAGCCACTAGCGGGGGCTCCAAAAACATTCAGTACTTC	CASSQATSGGSKNIQYF
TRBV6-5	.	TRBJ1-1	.	TGTGCCAGCAGTTATCGGGGATTGAACACTGAAGCTTTCTTT	CASSYRGLNTEAFF
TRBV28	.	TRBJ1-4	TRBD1	TGTGCCAGCAGTCAGGGACAGGGGATAGAGGTGTTTTTT	CASSQGQGIEVFF
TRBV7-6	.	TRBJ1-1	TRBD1	TGTGCCAGCAGTCAGACAGGGGGCCGGGTGAACACTGAAGCTTTCTTT	CASSQTGGRVNTEAFF
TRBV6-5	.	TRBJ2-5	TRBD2	TGTGCCAGCACCACAAAACTAGCGACGCAGACCCAGTACTTC	CASTTKLATQTQYF
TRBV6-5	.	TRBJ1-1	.	TGTGCCAGCACCTCACGCGGGCGGAGCCTTGAAGCTTTCTTT	CASTSRGRSLEAFF
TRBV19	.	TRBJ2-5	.	TGTGCCAGTAGTCCAGGAGGCGCTCGAGAGACCCAGTACTTC	CASSPGGARETQYF
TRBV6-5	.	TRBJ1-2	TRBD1	TGTGCCAGCAGTTCCCCAGGGGGCGCCCGGTGGGGCTACACCTTC	CASSSPGGARWGYTF
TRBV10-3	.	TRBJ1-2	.	TGTGCCATCAACCCCTCGGGGGGAGATGGCTACACCTTC	CAINPSGGDGYTF
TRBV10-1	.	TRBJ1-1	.	TGCGCCAGCAGTGACCGGCGGATGACTGAAGCTTTCTTT	CASSDRRMTEAFF
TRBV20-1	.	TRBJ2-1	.	TGCAGTCGGGGACACTACAATGAGCAGTTCTTC	CSRGHYNEQFF
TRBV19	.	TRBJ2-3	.	TGTGCCAGTAGTACAATCAAGGCCCGTAGCACAGATACGCAGTATTTT	CASSTIKARSTDTQYF
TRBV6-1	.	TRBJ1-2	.	TGTGCCAGCAGTGAACCCGGGGAGGGCGCGGCCTATGGCTACACCTTC	CASSEPGEGAAYGYTF
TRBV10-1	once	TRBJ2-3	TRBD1	TGCGCCAGCAGTGATTCCGGACAGGATTACACAGATACGCAGTATTTT	CASSDSGQDYTDTQYF
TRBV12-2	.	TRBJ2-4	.	TGCGCACCATCAGGGGCCAAAAACATTCAGTACTTC	CAPSGAKNIQYF
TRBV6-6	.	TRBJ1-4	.	TGTGCCAGCAGTTCCGCTCCTATCGGGGCCGAAAAACTGTTTTTT	CASSSAPIGAEKLFF
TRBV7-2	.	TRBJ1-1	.	TGTGCCAGCAGCTTAGGTGTAGGTTTGAACACTGAAGCTTTCTTT	CASSLGVGLNTEAFF
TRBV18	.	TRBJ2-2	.	TGTGCCAGCTCACCACCGGGACAGAACACCGGGGAGCTGTTTTTT	CASSPPGQNTGELFF
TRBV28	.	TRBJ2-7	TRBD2	TGTGCCAGCAGGCCCGGGACTAGCGGTACCTACGAGCAGTACTTC	CASRPGTSGTYEQYF
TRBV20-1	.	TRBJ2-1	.	TGCAGTGCTAGACCCTACAATGAGCAGTTCTTC	CSARPYNEQFF
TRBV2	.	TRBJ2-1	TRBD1	TGTGCCAGCGTTAGGGGACAGGATATCGATGAGCAGTTCTTC	CASVRGQDIDEQFF
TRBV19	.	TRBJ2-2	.	TGTGCCAGTAGTAACCAGGGGTCCGGGGAGCTGTTTTTT	CASSNQGSGELFF
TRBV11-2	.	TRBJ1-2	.	TGTGCCAGCAGCCCAGAATTTACTACTGGCTACACCTTC	CASSPEFTTGYTF
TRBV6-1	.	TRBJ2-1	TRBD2	TGTGCCAGCAGGGGACTAGGCAATGAGCAGTTCTTC	CASRGLGNEQFF
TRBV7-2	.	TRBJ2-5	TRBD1	TGTGCCAGCAGGAAGTCAGGGGGAGAGACCCAGTACTTC	CASRKSGGETQYF
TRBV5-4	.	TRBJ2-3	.	TGTGCCAGCAGCTTGGCCTTGGGAGATACGCAGTATTTT	CASSLALGDTQYF
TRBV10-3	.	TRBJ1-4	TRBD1	TGTGCCAGCGGAGGGGGCGGAGCTAATGAAAAACTGTTTTTT	CASGGGGANEKLFF
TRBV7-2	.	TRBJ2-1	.	TGTGCCAGCAGCTCCCTCGGCTACAGGGTCGATGAGCAGTTCTTC	CASSSLGYRVDEQFF
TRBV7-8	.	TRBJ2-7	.	TGTGCCAGCAGCTTAGCGGACCAGGGATCCCTTGGTTACGAGCAGTACTTC	CASSLADQGSLGYEQYF
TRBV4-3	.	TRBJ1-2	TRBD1	TGCGCCAGCAGCCAAGACGACAGGGTGGTTGGCTACACCTTC	CASSQDDRVVGYTF
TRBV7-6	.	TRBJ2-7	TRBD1	TGTGCCAGCAGCTCCTACAGGGGGGCCTACGAGCAGTACTTC	CASSSYRGAYEQYF
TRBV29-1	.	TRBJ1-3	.	TGCAGCGCCAGGACGTGGGGACCGACGGCTGGAAACACCATATATTTT	CSARTWGPTAGNTIYF
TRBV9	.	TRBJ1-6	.	TGTGCCAGCAGCGGCGCTCCCAACTCACCCCTCCACTTT	CASSGAPNSPLHF
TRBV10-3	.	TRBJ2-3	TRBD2	TGTGCCATCAGTGATAGGACTAGCGGGAGCGCAGATACGCAGTATTTT	CAISDRTSGSADTQYF
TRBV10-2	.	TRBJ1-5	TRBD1	TGCGCCAGGGGGACAGGGGTAAGTCAGCCCCAGCATTTT	CARGTGVSQPQHF
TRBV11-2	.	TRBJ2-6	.	TGTGCCAGCAGCTTAATGGGGGAATCAGGGGCCAACGTCCTGACTTTC	CASSLMGESGANVLTF